This T cell receptor (beta chain) was identified in a study of breast tumors, draining lymph nodes, adjacent tissues (dated by TCRdb to about 2016). Turning to the overall study: Breast cancer patients provided tumor, adjacent nontumor tissue and axillary lymph nodes, and the study compared the TCR beta repertoires across these three sources. In human breast cancer, the study set out to assess how tumor, surrounding tissue and draining lymph node repertoires relate to one another and whether T cells might be exchanged between them.

The sample was run on an Illumina HiSeq 2000. Multiplex PCR amplification was used to generate the TCR beta chain libraries. High-throughput sequencing was used to analyze the amplified TCR beta chain products. Clones were called with MiXCR by TCRdb after fastp trimmed the public reads at Q25, and only in-frame beta chains were retained. Rows with a matching CDR3 protein are joined into one entry that keeps the most common DNA and genes. The sample includes 84,000 or so distinct CDR3 sequences, with around 29% observed a single time. Clones ranked in the top ten supply 7.5% to 10% of the sample. The paper's findings and limits, for the study overall: Tumor T-cell repertoires showed less diversity than lymph node repertoires and more diversity than nontumor tissue repertoires, and tumor T-cell repertoires showed preferential V and J gene usage. A scenario in which most tumor T cells derive from the lymph node and then expand within tumor tissue was judged to be consistent with the data. The conclusion that tumor T cells originate in lymph nodes was framed as consistent with a hypothesis rather than directly demonstrated. Tumor and nontumor tissue repertoires were found to be significantly more similar in luminal-like than in basal-like breast cancer.

Note on this clonotype: This receptor's antigen is unknown. It has no much larger one-base neighbor in the sample; base qualities were not kept.

Cut back by 6 bases and 5 bases, the V and J ends lie 20 bases apart. CDR3 length: 15 amino acids, cysteine to phenylalanine. The DNA shown is the 45-base CDR3, in frame from base 1. From a lookup of the germline V gene, CDR1 and CDR2 are SQVTM and ANQGSEA. Lymph node samples came from the axillary draining lymph nodes of breast cancer patients. Material for sequencing was axillary lymph node tissue. The rearranged segments are TRBV29-1 and TRBJ1-5; the D gene is not confidently resolved. The clonotype comes from a female donor with breast cancer. Some clones in this sample may be carry-over from other donors' samples. The CDR3 is CSVLAQTEGHQPQHF. The base sequence is TGCAGCGTCCTCGCCCAAACAGAAGGCCATCAGCCCCAGCATTTT.